Following are 8 T cell receptor beta chains from one sample sequenced in a study of OX40 agonist ivuxolimab in advanced cancers. Assay: immunoSEQ multiplex PCR; the TCRdb copy retains only in-frame clones and omits some. The data hold roughly 86,000 clones, with roughly 93% observed a single time. Sequences were derived from CD4+ or CD8+ T cells sorted from blood, sampled in a trial of the OX40 agonist ivuxolimab. All receptors derive from an adult with an advanced solid tumor such as melanoma, head and neck, liver or kidney cancer.

J is TRBJ2-7 and V is TRBV6-1, with unresolved D. The length of the CDR3 is 12 residues. The V gene lost 5 bases and the J gene lost 7 bases, with 12 bases spanning the gap. The germline V gene encodes CDR1 MNHNS and CDR2 SASEGT. CDR3 loop: CASSFAGSEQYF. The CDR3 DNA follows: TGTGCCAGCAGTTTCGCCGGGTCAGAGCAGTACTTC.

The rearrangement uses TRBV30 and TRBJ1-5; D may be TRBD1 (6 bases). V was clipped by 5 bases and J by 3 bases, with 11 bases between them. Germline CDR1 GTSNPN, CDR2 SVGIG (reference sequence). The CDR3 covers 13 residues. For the CDR3, the DNA is TGTGCCTGGGCGGGACACTCCAATCAGCCCCAGCATTTT. As protein: CAWAGHSNQPQHF. Using reference TRBV30 and TRBJ1-5 for the parts outside the CDR3, the full variable domain is SQTIHQWPATLVQPVGSPLSLECTVEGTSNPNLYWYRQAAGRGLQLLFYSVGIGQISSEVPQNLSASRPQDRQFILSSKKLLLSDSGFYLCAWAGHSNQPQHFGDGTRLSIL.

The V call is TRBV11-1, the J call TRBJ2-7; 7 bases line up with TRBD1. Germline V gives CDR1 SGHAT, CDR2 FQDESV (reference sequence). The CDR3 runs to 16 residues. The J segment lost 2 bases and the V segment lost 3 bases, leaving 10 bases of the junction unmatched. In nucleotides, the CDR3 is TGTGCCAGCAGCTTGATCAGGGGGACATCAACCTACGAGCAGTACTTC. It is translated as CASSLIRGTSTYEQYF.

The chain uses TRBV2 and TRBJ1-6; D possibly corresponds to TRBD1 (6 bases). The ends were cut back, 5 bases at V and 10 bases at J, with 15 bases in the middle. Germline values: CDR1 SNHLY, CDR2 FYNNEI. CDR3 length: 14 amino acids. The CDR3 loop is CASSLQGRRSPLHF. The CDR3 nucleotides read TGTGCCAGCAGTTTACAGGGTCGGAGATCACCCCTCCACTTT.

The V call is TRBV10-3, the J call TRBJ2-3; TRBD1 or TRBD2 may be the D gene (5 bases each). Trimming shortened V by 1 base and J by 5 bases, and 16 bases separated the two germline ends. The CDR3 is 16 residues long. CDR1 is ENHRY and CDR2 is SYGVKD in the germline V gene. The CDR3 coding sequence is TGTGCCATCAGTGAGTATCGCCCCAGGGACGGAGATACGCAGTATTTT. This encodes CAISEYRPRDGDTQYF.

V usage is TRBV27 and J usage is TRBJ1-1; D uncertain. CDR1 is MNHEY, CDR2 SMNVEV, per germline (reference sequence). Trimming removed 8 bases at V and 9 bases at J, with 16 bases between. The CDR3 consists of 12 residues. The CDR3, as DNA: TGTGCCAGCGGGCCTGGGGTAAGGAAAGCTTTCTTT. Its protein is CASGPGVRKAFF.

This clone has just a few counts. V gene TRBV18 combines with J gene TRBJ1-1; D not resolved. Germline V gene sequence: CDR1 KGHSH, CDR2 LQKENI. V dropped 4 bases and J dropped 4 bases, with 10 bases sitting between them. This CDR3 is built from 13 residues. The CDR3 coding sequence is TGTGCCAGCTCACTCCCGAGGAGCACTGAAGCTTTCTTT. Translated, it gives CASSLPRSTEAFF.

This chain joins TRBV29-1 and TRBJ2-7; TRBD2 might be the D (6 bases). V was trimmed by 5 bases and J by 2 bases, leaving 13 bases between them. The CDR3 loop spans 13 amino acids. Germline CDR1 and CDR2: SQVTM and ANQGSEA. The CDR3 reads CSVLGTSPYEQYF. The CDR3 DNA follows: TGCAGCGTTCTCGGGACTTCGCCCTACGAGCAGTACTTC.